This T cell receptor (beta chain) was captured in a study of radiation and T cells in renal cell carcinoma. This CDR3 is 15 amino acids long. The V end lost 0 bases, the J end lost 1 base, and 10 bases lay between the germline ends. CDR1 is SGHRS, CDR2 YFSETQ, per germline. Sequencing was performed with immunoSEQ multiplex PCR; in TCRdb, only in-frame clones are kept and a portion is missing. The profile shows about 43,000 clones, around four fifths of them singletons. Time point of the sample: blood 4 weeks post-SBRT, at nephrectomy. The treatment: 15 Gy SBRT to primary tumor, nephrectomy 4 weeks later. Nephrectomy followed 15 Gy stereotactic body radiation by 4 weeks. After SBRT, blood was collected at 2 and 4 weeks, plus baseline. Clear cell pathology was present in this patient's renal cell carcinoma.

The chain has TRBV5-1 and TRBJ1-1; D is possibly TRBD1 (5 bases). This material consisted of blood, taken from a patient whose treatment included radiotherapy and nephrectomy. The receptor was derived from a woman in her 70s with renal cell carcinoma. CDR3 sequence: CASSLGQGGNTEAFF. The CDR3 nucleotides are TGCGCCAGCAGCTTGGGTCAGGGTGGGAACACTGAAGCTTTCTTT.